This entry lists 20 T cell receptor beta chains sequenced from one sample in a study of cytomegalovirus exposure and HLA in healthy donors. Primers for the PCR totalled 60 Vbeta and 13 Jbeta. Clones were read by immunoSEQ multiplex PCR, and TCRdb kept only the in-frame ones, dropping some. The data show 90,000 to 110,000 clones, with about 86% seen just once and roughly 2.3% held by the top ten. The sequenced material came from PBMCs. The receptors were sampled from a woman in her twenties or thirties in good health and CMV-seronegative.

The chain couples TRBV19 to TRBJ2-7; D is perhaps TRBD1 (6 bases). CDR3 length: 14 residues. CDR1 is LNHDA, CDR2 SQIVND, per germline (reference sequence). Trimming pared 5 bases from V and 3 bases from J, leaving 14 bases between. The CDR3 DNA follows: TGTGCCAGTAGTGAACAGGGTGCGCTCTACGAGCAGTACTTC. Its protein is CASSEQGALYEQYF.

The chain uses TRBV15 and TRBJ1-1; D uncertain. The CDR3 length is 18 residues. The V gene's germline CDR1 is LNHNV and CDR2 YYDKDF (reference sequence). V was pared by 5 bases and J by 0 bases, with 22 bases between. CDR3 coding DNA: TGTGCCACCAGCCCCGCATCGCCCTTACGTTACATGAACACTGAAGCTTTCTTT. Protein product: CATSPASPLRYMNTEAFF.

This chain's CDR3 is CASSRTPRSYNEQFF. The CDR3 nucleotides are TGTGCCAGCAGCCGAACACCCAGGTCCTACAATGAGCAGTTCTTC. The chain has TRBV7-9 and TRBJ2-1; unclear D gene. In germline, CDR1 is SEHNR, CDR2 FQNEAQ (reference sequence). With 5 bases removed from V and 1 base from J, the gap between germline ends came to 12 bases. The CDR3 has 15 residues.

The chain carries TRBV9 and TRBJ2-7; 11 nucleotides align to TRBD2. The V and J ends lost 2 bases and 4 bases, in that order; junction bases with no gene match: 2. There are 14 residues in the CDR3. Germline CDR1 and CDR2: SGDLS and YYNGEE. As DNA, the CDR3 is TGTGCCAGCAGCGTTACTAGCGGGAGTTACGAGCAGTACTTC. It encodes CASSVTSGSYEQYF.

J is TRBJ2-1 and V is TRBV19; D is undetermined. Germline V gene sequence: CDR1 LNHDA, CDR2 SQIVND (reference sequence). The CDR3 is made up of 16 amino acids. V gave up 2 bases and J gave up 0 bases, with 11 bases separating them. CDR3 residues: CASSIRLTGSYNEQFF. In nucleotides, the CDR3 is TGTGCCAGTAGTATAAGACTCACCGGCTCCTACAATGAGCAGTTCTTC.

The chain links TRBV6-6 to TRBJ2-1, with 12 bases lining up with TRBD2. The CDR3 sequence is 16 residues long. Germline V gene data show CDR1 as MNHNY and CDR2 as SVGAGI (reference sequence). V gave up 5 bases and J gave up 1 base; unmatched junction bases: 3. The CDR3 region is CASSQTSGRSYNEQFF. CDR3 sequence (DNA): TGTGCCAGCAGTCAGACTAGCGGGAGATCCTACAATGAGCAGTTCTTC.

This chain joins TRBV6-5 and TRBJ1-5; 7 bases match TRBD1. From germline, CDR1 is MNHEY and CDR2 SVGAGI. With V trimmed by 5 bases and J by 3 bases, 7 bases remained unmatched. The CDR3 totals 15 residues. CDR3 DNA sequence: TGTGCCAGCAGTGGTCAGGGGGAGGTCAATCAGCCCCAGCATTTT. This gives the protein CASSGQGEVNQPQHF.

CDR3 coding DNA: TGTGCCAGCAGTTCTAGCGGGATTTTATACGAGCAGTACTTC. Residues: CASSSSGILYEQYF. The J gene is TRBJ2-7, the V gene TRBV28, with 9 bases identical to TRBD2. The junction had 5 bases not matched to a gene; V was cut back by 4 bases and J by 4 bases. Germline V gene lookup returns CDR1 MDHEN and CDR2 SYDVKM. This CDR3 comprises 14 residues.

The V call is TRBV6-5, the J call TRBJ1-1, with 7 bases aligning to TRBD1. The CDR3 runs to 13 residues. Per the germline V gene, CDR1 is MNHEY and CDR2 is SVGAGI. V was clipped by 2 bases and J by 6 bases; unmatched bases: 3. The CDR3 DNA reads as TGTGCCAGCAGTTACCGACAGGGAGCTGAAGCTTTCTTT. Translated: CASSYRQGAEAFF.

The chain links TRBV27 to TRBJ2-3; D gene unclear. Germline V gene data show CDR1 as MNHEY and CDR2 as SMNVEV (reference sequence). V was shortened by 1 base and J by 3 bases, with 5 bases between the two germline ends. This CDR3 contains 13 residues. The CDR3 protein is CASSLFGTDTQYF. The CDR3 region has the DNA TGTGCCAGCAGTTTATTCGGTACAGATACGCAGTATTTT.

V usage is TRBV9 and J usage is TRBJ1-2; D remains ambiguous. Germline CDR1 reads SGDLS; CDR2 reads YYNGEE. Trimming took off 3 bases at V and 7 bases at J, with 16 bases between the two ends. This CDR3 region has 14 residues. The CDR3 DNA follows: TGTGCCAGCAGCGCCGACCACACCGGAGGTGGCTACACCTTC. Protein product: CASSADHTGGGYTF.

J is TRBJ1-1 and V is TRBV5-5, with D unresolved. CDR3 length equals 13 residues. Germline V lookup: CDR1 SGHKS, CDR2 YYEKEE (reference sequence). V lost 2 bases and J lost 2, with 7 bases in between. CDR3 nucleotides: TGTGCCAGCAGCTTCCAGGTAAACACTGAAGCTTTCTTT. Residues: CASSFQVNTEAFF. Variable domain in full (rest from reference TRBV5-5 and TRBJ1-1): DAGVTQSPTHLIKTRGQQVTLRCSPISGHKSVSWYQQVLGQGPQFIFQYYEKEERGRGNFPDRFSARQFPNYSSELNVNALLLGDSALYLCASSFQVNTEAFFGQGTRLTVV.

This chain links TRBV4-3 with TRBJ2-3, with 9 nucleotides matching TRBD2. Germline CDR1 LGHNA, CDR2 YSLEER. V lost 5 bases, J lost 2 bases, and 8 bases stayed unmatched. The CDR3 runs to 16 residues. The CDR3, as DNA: TGCGCCAGCAGCACAATAGCGGGAGCGTTCACAGATACGCAGTATTTT. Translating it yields CASSTIAGAFTDTQYF.

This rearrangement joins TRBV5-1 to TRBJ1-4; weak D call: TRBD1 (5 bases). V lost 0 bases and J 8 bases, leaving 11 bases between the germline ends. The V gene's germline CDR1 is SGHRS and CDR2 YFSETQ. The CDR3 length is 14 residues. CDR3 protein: CASSLGTLGEKLFF. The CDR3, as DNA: TGCGCCAGCAGCTTGGGGACATTGGGAGAAAAACTGTTTTTT. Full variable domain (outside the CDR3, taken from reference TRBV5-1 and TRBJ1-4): KAGVTQTPRYLIKTRGQQVTLSCSPISGHRSVSWYQQTPGQGLQFLFEYFSETQRNKGNFPGRFSGRQFSNSRSEMNVSTLELGDSALYLCASSLGTLGEKLFFGSGTQLSVL.

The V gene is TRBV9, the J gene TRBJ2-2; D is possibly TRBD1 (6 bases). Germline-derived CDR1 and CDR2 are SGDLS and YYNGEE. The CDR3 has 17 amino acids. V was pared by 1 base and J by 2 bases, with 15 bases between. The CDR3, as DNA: TGTGCCAGCAGCGTAACACAGGGTGGCCCTAACACCGGGGAGCTGTTTTTT. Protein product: CASSVTQGGPNTGELFF.

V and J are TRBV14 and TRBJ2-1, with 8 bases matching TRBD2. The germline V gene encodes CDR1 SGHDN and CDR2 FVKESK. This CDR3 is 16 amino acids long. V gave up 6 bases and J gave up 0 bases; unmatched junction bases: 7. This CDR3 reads CASRLSGVSSYNEQFF. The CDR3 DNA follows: TGTGCCAGCAGGCTTAGCGGGGTAAGCTCCTACAATGAGCAGTTCTTC.

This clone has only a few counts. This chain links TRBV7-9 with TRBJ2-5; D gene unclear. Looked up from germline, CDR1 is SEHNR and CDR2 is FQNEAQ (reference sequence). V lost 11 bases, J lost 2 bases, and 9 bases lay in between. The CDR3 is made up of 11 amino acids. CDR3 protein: CAGQPQETQYF. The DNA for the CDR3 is TGTGCCGGGCAGCCACAAGAGACCCAGTACTTC.

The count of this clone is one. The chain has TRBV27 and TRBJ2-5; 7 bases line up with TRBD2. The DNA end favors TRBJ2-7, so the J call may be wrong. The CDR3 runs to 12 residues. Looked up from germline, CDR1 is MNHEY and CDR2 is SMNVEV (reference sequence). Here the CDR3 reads CASRGVAGEQYF. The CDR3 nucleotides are TGTGCCAGCAGGGGGGTAGCGGGCGAGCAGTACTTC.

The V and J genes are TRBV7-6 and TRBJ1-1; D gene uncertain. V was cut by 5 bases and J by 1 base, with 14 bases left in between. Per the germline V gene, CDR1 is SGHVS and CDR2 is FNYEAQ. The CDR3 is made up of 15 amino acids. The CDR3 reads CASSPETYANTEAFF. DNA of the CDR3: TGTGCCAGCAGCCCTGAGACTTACGCGAACACTGAAGCTTTCTTT.

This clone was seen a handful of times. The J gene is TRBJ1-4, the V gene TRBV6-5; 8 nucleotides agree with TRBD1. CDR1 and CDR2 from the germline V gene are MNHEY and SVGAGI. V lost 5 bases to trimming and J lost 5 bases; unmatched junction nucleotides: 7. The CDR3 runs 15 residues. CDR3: CASSRSGQENEKLFF. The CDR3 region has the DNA TGTGCCAGCAGTCGTTCGGGACAGGAAAATGAAAAACTGTTTTTT.